This passage covers 32 T cell receptor beta chains from one sample sequenced in a study of T cell changes during pregnancy in multiple sclerosis. TCRdb's copy holds only in-frame clones and misses some; the assay was immunoSEQ multiplex PCR. The sample records approximately 100,000 clones, approximately 91% being singletons. The starting material was peripheral blood, obtained in the second trimester of pregnancy. The receptors originated from a female donor with multiple sclerosis, enrolled in a pregnancy study.

The chain uses TRBV28 and TRBJ2-3; 11 bases match TRBD2. Germline CDR1 is MDHEN and CDR2 is SYDVKM. V trimming: 3 bases; J trimming: 3 bases; junction bases outside the gene matches: 11. This CDR3 spans 18 amino acids. CDR3 sequence reads: CASSFTGLAGGETDTQYF. The CDR3, as DNA: TGTGCCAGCAGTTTCACAGGTCTAGCGGGAGGTGAGACAGATACGCAGTATTTT.

This clone was picked up a small number of times. The chain recombines TRBV7-9 with TRBJ1-2; 9 bases agree with TRBD1. Trimming took 5 bases from V and 4 from J; bases not matched to a gene: 8. CDR1 and CDR2 from the germline V gene are SEHNR and FQNEAQ (reference sequence). This CDR3 has 15 amino acids. The CDR3 sequence: CASSPSRDRVYGYTF. The CDR3, as DNA: TGTGCCAGCAGCCCTAGCCGGGACAGGGTCTATGGCTACACCTTC.

The chain couples TRBV6-1 to TRBJ2-1, with a tentative D call TRBD1 (5 bases). Germline CDR1 is MNHNS and CDR2 is SASEGT. The ends were cut back, 11 bases at V and 7 bases at J, with 21 bases in the middle. The CDR3 length is 14 residues. CDR3 in amino acids: CASGRIVRENEQFF. DNA for the CDR3: TGTGCCTCCGGGCGAATCGTCAGGGAAAATGAGCAGTTCTTC.

This chain links TRBV27 with TRBJ2-1; TRBD2 matches 8 bases. Germline assignment: CDR1 MNHEY and CDR2 SMNVEV (reference sequence). The length of the CDR3 is 16 residues. The trim removed 7 bases at V and 0 bases at J, leaving 8 bases unmatched. The CDR3 region has the DNA TGTGCCAGCACCCAGGGCGCGGGGGGCTCCTACAATGAGCAGTTCTTC. Protein sequence: CASTQGAGGSYNEQFF.

J is TRBJ2-7 and V is TRBV4-3, with 8 bases identical to TRBD2. Looked up from germline, CDR1 is LGHNA and CDR2 is YSLEER. V lost 1 base and J lost 2; bases outside the gene matches: 19. This CDR3 contains 20 residues. CDR3 residues: CASSQGTGLGPELPPYEQYF. The CDR3 region has the DNA TGCGCCAGCAGCCAAGGAACGGGACTAGGCCCAGAGCTCCCCCCCTACGAGCAGTACTTC.

In its sample, this clone was seen once. The J gene is TRBJ2-2, the V gene TRBV5-4; the D gene is possibly TRBD2 (6 bases). The CDR3 spans 15 residues. V was pared by 3 bases and J by 9 bases, with 18 bases between. Germline assignment: CDR1 SGHNT and CDR2 YYREEE (reference sequence). CDR3 amino acids: CASSSVGGRRWELFF. The CDR3 DNA is TGTGCCAGCAGCTCGGTCGGGGGAAGGCGGTGGGAGCTGTTTTTT.

The chain links TRBV7-9 to TRBJ2-7, with D perhaps matching TRBD2 (5 bases). Per germline, CDR1 SEHNR and CDR2 FQNEAQ (reference sequence). Between the trimmed V and J ends, which lost 5 bases and 1 base, there was a span of 12 bases. The CDR3 spans 14 residues. In DNA form, the CDR3 reads TGTGCCAGCAGCGAGGGTCTTAGGTCCTACGAGCAGTACTTC. Its protein is CASSEGLRSYEQYF.

The chain combines TRBV7-2 with TRBJ2-7; D is possibly TRBD2 (7 bases). Deletions cut 0 bases from V and 2 bases from J, with 17 bases between. Germline assignment: CDR1 SGHTA and CDR2 FQGNSA. This CDR3 is 17 amino acids long. The CDR3 sequence is CASSLAGGAGITYEQYF. The CDR3 DNA is TGTGCCAGCAGCTTAGCGGGGGGGGCGGGGATAACCTACGAGCAGTACTTC.

The gene calls are TRBV9 and TRBJ2-3, with TRBD2 matching 9 bases. Looked up from germline, CDR1 is SGDLS and CDR2 is YYNGEE. The CDR3 is made up of 16 amino acids. Losses at the gene ends were 3 bases for V and 5 bases for J; bases not matched to a gene: 10. The CDR3 DNA sequence: TGTGCCAGCAGCGGATTGGCCGGGACTAGCTTAGATACGCAGTATTTT. It encodes CASSGLAGTSLDTQYF.

The V call is TRBV5-1, the J call TRBJ2-1, with D possibly TRBD2 on 6 matching bases. V was cut by 7 bases and J by 0 bases, with 14 bases left in between. This CDR3 contains 15 residues. Germline-derived CDR1 and CDR2 are SGHRS and YFSETQ. CDR3 coding DNA: TGCGCCAGCGGGGAGGACTGGGGCTCCTACAATGAGCAGTTCTTC. Its translation: CASGEDWGSYNEQFF.

V is TRBV7-9 and J is TRBJ1-1; 10 positions match TRBD1. CDR3 length equals 16 residues. The V gene's germline CDR1 is SEHNR and CDR2 FQNEAQ (reference sequence). The trim removed 1 base at V and 4 bases at J, leaving 6 bases unmatched. The CDR3 sequence is CASSLGTGGFSTEAFF. The DNA of the CDR3 is TGTGCCAGCAGCTTAGGGACAGGGGGGTTTAGCACTGAAGCTTTCTTT. Full variable domain (remainder filled in from reference TRBV7-9 and TRBJ1-1): DTGVSQNPRHKITKRGQNVTFRCDPISEHNRLYWYRQTLGQGPEFLTYFQNEAQLEKSRLLSDRFSAERPKGSFSTLEIQRTEQGDSAMYLCASSLGTGGFSTEAFFGQGTRLTVV.

The chain joins TRBV6-6 to TRBJ2-7; TRBD2 agrees at 10 bases. V was pared by 5 bases and J by 2 bases, with 3 bases of the junction left unmatched. Germline CDR1 and CDR2: MNHNY and SVGAGI (reference sequence). This CDR3 is 14 amino acids long. The chain's CDR3 is CASSVLAGAYEQYF. CDR3 coding DNA: TGTGCCAGCAGTGTCCTAGCGGGAGCCTACGAGCAGTACTTC.

This clone was observed once. The chain employs TRBV28 and TRBJ2-3, with TRBD2 matching 9 bases. The CDR3 is 20 residues long. Trimming at V came to 5 bases and at J to 3 bases, leaving 21 bases not matched to a gene. CDR1 and CDR2 (germline): MDHEN, SYDVKM. CDR3 amino acids: CASSPVGSADSGRGTDTQYF. The CDR3 coding sequence is TGTGCCAGCAGTCCGGTCGGCTCTGCCGATAGCGGGAGAGGGACAGATACGCAGTATTTT.

The V call is TRBV4-2, the J call TRBJ2-1, with 10 bases that match TRBD2. The length of the CDR3 is 16 residues. The ends lost 1 base at V and 7 bases at J; junction bases unmatched: 7. Germline CDR1 is LGHNA and CDR2 is YNFKEQ. The CDR3 DNA is TGTGCCAGCAGCCAAGGCACTAGCGGGAAGACGAATGAGCAGTTCTTC. Translated: CASSQGTSGKTNEQFF.

The chain carries TRBV7-9 and TRBJ2-7; possibly TRBD1 for D (6 bases). This CDR3 is built from 16 residues. Germline V gene data show CDR1 as SEHNR and CDR2 as FQNEAQ (reference sequence). V lost 0 bases to trimming and J lost 3 bases, with 15 bases between them. The CDR3 loop is CASSLAQGQGLYEQYF. The CDR3 nucleotides read TGTGCCAGCAGCTTAGCGCAGGGGCAGGGTCTCTACGAGCAGTACTTC.

The chain carries TRBV6-6 and TRBJ2-4, with 8 bases aligning to TRBD1. The germline V gene has CDR1 MNHNY and CDR2 SVGAGI (reference sequence). The CDR3 consists of 15 residues. Trimming at V came to 5 bases and at J to 3 bases, leaving 6 bases not matched to a gene. This CDR3 is CASSRGQGDKNIQYF. The CDR3 region has the DNA TGTGCCAGCAGTCGCGGACAGGGCGACAAAAACATTCAGTACTTC.

V gene TRBV7-3 combines with J gene TRBJ2-1; weak D call: TRBD1 (5 bases). CDR1 is SGHTA and CDR2 is FQGTGA in the germline V gene. The V and J ends lost 5 bases and 10 bases respectively, with 15 bases between them. This CDR3 is 13 amino acids long. CDR3 in amino acids: CASSPTARGEQFF. For the CDR3, the DNA is TGTGCCAGCAGCCCGACAGCTAGGGGCGAGCAGTTCTTC.

This clone was found once. Written as DNA, the CDR3 is TGTGCCAGCAGACGGACGGACTTGAACACTGAAGCTTTCTTT. Translating gives CASRRTDLNTEAFF. The chain links TRBV7-9 to TRBJ1-1; D remains unclear. The germline CDR1 and CDR2 sequences are SEHNR and FQNEAQ (reference sequence). Trimming removed 6 bases from V and 0 bases from J, with 11 bases in between. The CDR3 runs to 14 residues.

The rearrangement joins TRBV13 to TRBJ2-7; D may be TRBD2 (7 bases). The CDR3 totals 14 residues. Trimming left V 3 bases short and J 4 bases short, with 13 bases between. The germline CDR1 and CDR2 sequences are PRHDT and FYEKMQ (reference sequence). CDR3 in DNA: TGTGCCAGCAGCTTTGGGGGGGCCGGGTACGAGCAGTACTTC. It codes for CASSFGGAGYEQYF.

This sequence joins TRBV28 and TRBJ1-2, with 7 bases fitting TRBD1. The CDR3 sequence is 13 residues long. The germline V gene has CDR1 MDHEN and CDR2 SYDVKM. Trimming removed 7 bases from V and 7 bases from J; junction bases left unmatched: 9. CDR3 DNA sequence: TGTGCCAGCACAGGACAGGTCGAGGGTGGCTACACCTTC. It codes for CASTGQVEGGYTF.

The rearrangement links TRBV2 to TRBJ2-1; 7 bases map to TRBD2. The ends lost 5 bases at V and 5 bases at J; junction bases unmatched: 6. The CDR3 has 14 residues. The germline V gene encodes CDR1 SNHLY and CDR2 FYNNEI. The CDR3 loop is CASSLRTSNNEQFF. The CDR3 coding sequence is TGTGCCAGCAGTTTACGGACTAGTAACAATGAGCAGTTCTTC.

The chain recombines TRBV7-9 with TRBJ2-7, with D uncertain. The CDR3 is made up of 13 amino acids. The V gene's germline CDR1 is SEHNR and CDR2 FQNEAQ (reference sequence). The V end was cut by 2 bases, the J end by 0 bases, with 5 bases between. CDR3 sequence (DNA): TGTGCCAGCAGCTTATACAGCTCCTACGAGCAGTACTTC. Residues: CASSLYSSYEQYF.

CDR3 nucleotide sequence: TGTGCCAGCCCGCCAAAAGGGGGGGAGCAAAGCTACAATGAGCAGTTCTTC. Translating gives CASPPKGGEQSYNEQFF. The V gene is TRBV28, the J gene TRBJ2-1; tentatively, D is TRBD2 (7 bases). Germline assignment: CDR1 MDHEN and CDR2 SYDVKM. This CDR3 region has 17 residues. Trimming took 8 bases from V and 3 from J, leaving 23 bases between them.

V and J are TRBV29-1 and TRBJ2-3; D call uncertain. In germline, CDR1 is SQVTM, CDR2 ANQGSEA. V shed 1 base and J shed 2 bases, with 10 bases lying between them. The CDR3 consists of 14 residues. The CDR3 sequence is CSVEGRIDTDTQYF. The CDR3 DNA is TGCAGCGTTGAAGGCAGAATTGACACAGATACGCAGTATTTT.

J is TRBJ1-5 and V is TRBV28, with a tentative D call TRBD1 (5 bases). The CDR3 spans 14 residues. The ends were cut back, 6 bases at V and 8 bases at J, with 17 bases in the middle. Germline loops: CDR1 MDHEN, CDR2 SYDVKM. CDR3 protein: CASSQGLNVKPQHF. The DNA for the CDR3 is TGTGCCAGCAGCCAGGGACTTAACGTAAAGCCCCAGCATTTT.

This chain joins TRBV28 and TRBJ1-5; 12 nucleotides align to TRBD1. Germline CDR1 MDHEN, CDR2 SYDVKM. The V and J ends lost 4 bases and 6 bases, in that order; junction bases with no gene match: 13. CDR3 length equals 18 residues. The CDR3 nucleotides are TGTGCCAGCAGTTCTACCGGGACAGGGGGCGCCTTGGGTCAGCCCCAGCATTTT. Protein sequence: CASSSTGTGGALGQPQHF.

This rearrangement joins TRBV25-1 to TRBJ2-3, with TRBD2 matching over 8 bases. Germline CDR1 MGHDK, CDR2 SYGVNS. Trimming at V came to 4 bases and at J to 3 bases, leaving 3 bases not matched to a gene. CDR3 length: 14 amino acids. The CDR3 loop reads CASSAGTRTDTQYF. In nucleotides, the CDR3 is TGTGCCAGCAGTGCGGGGACTAGAACAGATACGCAGTATTTT. Together with reference TRBV25-1 and TRBJ2-3, the CDR3 gives the full variable domain: EADIYQTPRYLVIGTGKKITLECSQTMGHDKMYWYQQDPGMELHLIHYSYGVNSTEKGDLSSESTVSRIRTEHFPLTLESARPSHTSQYLCASSAGTRTDTQYFGPGTRLTVL.

The chain employs TRBV29-1 and TRBJ1-1; 8 bases map to TRBD1. CDR3 length equals 13 residues. J was trimmed by 5 bases and V by 7 bases; bases with no gene match: 9. Germline lookup yields CDR1 SQVTM and CDR2 ANQGSEA. The chain's CDR3 is CSDRQGARTEAFF. The CDR3 DNA reads as TGCAGCGACCGCCAGGGGGCTCGTACTGAAGCTTTCTTT.

V is TRBV30 and J is TRBJ2-4; 13 bases fit TRBD2. CDR1 GTSNPN and CDR2 SVGIG come from the germline V gene (reference sequence). V lost 0 bases to trimming and J lost 5 bases; unmatched junction nucleotides: 10. The CDR3 spans 18 residues. This CDR3 is CAWSVYRTSGRTENIQYF. CDR3 sequence (DNA): TGTGCCTGGAGTGTCTATCGGACTAGCGGGAGAACGGAAAACATTCAGTACTTC.

The chain links TRBV2 to TRBJ2-1, with D perhaps matching TRBD1 (5 bases). V lost 8 bases to trimming and J lost 10 bases, with 18 bases between them. CDR1 and CDR2 (germline): SNHLY, FYNNEI. CDR3 length equals 13 residues. The CDR3 nucleotides read TGTGCCAGCCTCGAAGGGGCAGGCTTCGAGCAGTTCTTC. Translation gives CASLEGAGFEQFF.

This clone was found once. The chain carries TRBV7-9 and TRBJ2-3; D perhaps matches TRBD2 (6 bases). The CDR3 has 15 residues. From germline, CDR1 is SEHNR and CDR2 FQNEAQ (reference sequence). The germline V and J ends were trimmed by 0 bases and 2 bases, with 9 bases remaining between them. The CDR3 loop is CASSLASGFTDTQYF. Written as DNA, the CDR3 is TGTGCCAGCAGCTTAGCTAGCGGCTTCACAGATACGCAGTATTTT.

The chain is built from TRBV7-2 and TRBJ2-5; D uncertain. V was cut by 3 bases and J by 4 bases, with 12 bases left in between. The CDR3 totals 14 residues. Germline CDR1 SGHTA, CDR2 FQGNSA. The CDR3 loop is CASSFGVPPETQYF. The CDR3 coding sequence is TGTGCCAGCAGCTTCGGAGTCCCCCCAGAGACCCAGTACTTC.